The entry below describes one TCR beta chain. Its antigen is as yet unknown. This specimen comes from a study of CD8 T cells in ankylosing spondylitis. Study conclusions and caveats: Apparently characteristic of ankylosing spondylitis blood was a TCR beta motif (fewer than ten highly homologous variants).

The V end was cut by 1 base, the J end by 4 bases, with 10 bases between. There are 14 residues in the CDR3. The V gene's germline CDR1 is SGHVS and CDR2 FQNEAQ. Libraries for TCR beta were made by quantitative 5'-RACE with molecular barcodes. TCRdb used MiXCR to reprocess the 5' RACE reads, holding one entry per CDR3 protein. Seen here are roughly 220,000 distinct CDR3 sequences, around 19% observed once, and the top ten hold roughly 46%. Material for sequencing was blood, either unsorted or a sorted T cell fraction (not recorded which). The chain joins TRBV7-8 to TRBJ1-1, with D possibly being TRBD1 (6 bases). This TCR came from a male donor with ankylosing spondylitis. The CDR3 coding sequence is TGTGCCAGCAGCTTAGACAGGGTTGGCACTGAAGCTTTCTTT. It encodes CASSLDRVGTEAFF.